A selection of T cell receptor beta chains follows, all from one sample in a study of OX40 agonist ivuxolimab in advanced cancers. The protocol was immunoSEQ multiplex PCR, while the TCRdb copy is restricted to in-frame clones and leaves out a portion. The table has under 70,000 clones, approximately 83% seen once. The starting material was CD4+ or CD8+ T cells sorted from blood, obtained in a trial of the OX40 agonist ivuxolimab. The receptors come from an adult with an advanced solid tumor such as melanoma, head and neck, liver or kidney cancer. CDR3s include the opening cysteine and the closing phenylalanine or tryptophan. D genes are given only for firm matches. A clone size is listed for some rows: how often the clone was seen (once, few, many), or a class if it is expanded.

cdr3_nt cdr3_aa v_call d_call j_call clone_size
TGTGCCAGCAGCCTCGAGGGGGGGTCCTACGAGCAGTACTTC CASSLEGGSYEQYF TRBV7-9 . TRBJ2-7 .
TGTGCCAGCAGCTTAGAGGCGCCTAACTATGGCTACACCTTC CASSLEAPNYGYTF TRBV11-2 . TRBJ1-2 few
TGTGCCAGCATAGCAGGACCCTATGGCTACACCTTC CASIAGPYGYTF TRBV6-1 . TRBJ1-2 .
TGTGCCAGCACTCTTGGGACTCCGAACACCGGGGAGCTGTTTTTT CASTLGTPNTGELFF TRBV11-1 . TRBJ2-2 .
TGTGCCAGCAGTGAGTGGGTTGGCGGTCTACGTGGCTACACCTTC CASSEWVGGLRGYTF TRBV6-1 . TRBJ1-2 .
TGTGCCAGCAGCCTGGCGGGGGGGCCTGAGGAGACCCAGTACTTC CASSLAGGPEETQYF TRBV7-9 TRBD2 TRBJ2-5 .
TGTGCCAGCAGCTTAGCCCTGGGTGCTTCCTACGAGCAGTACTTC CASSLALGASYEQYF TRBV7-8 . TRBJ2-7 .
TGTGCCAGCAGTTTATCGTGGGTTAGACAGAACTACAATGAGCAGTTCTTC CASSLSWVRQNYNEQFF TRBV27 . TRBJ2-1 .
TGTGCCAGCAGCCCCCACGGGGCCAGGGACCATGGCTACACCTTC CASSPHGARDHGYTF TRBV14 . TRBJ1-2 .
TGTGCCAGTAGTCTCGACAGGGGGGTCCACAATGAGCAGTTCTTC CASSLDRGVHNEQFF TRBV19 TRBD1 TRBJ2-1 .
TGTGCCAGCAGCCAAACCGACGGACACCCCACGCAGTTCTTC CASSQTDGHPTQFF TRBV4-2 . TRBJ2-1 .
TGCAGCGTTGGGAGCCCAGACAGAAGCTCCTACGAGCAGTACTTC CSVGSPDRSSYEQYF TRBV29-1 . TRBJ2-7 .
TGCGCCAGCAGCTCAACCGGGACTTCGGCAGATACGCAGTATTTT CASSSTGTSADTQYF TRBV4-1 . TRBJ2-3 .
TGTGCCAGCACAGAGGGCACTGAAGCTTTCTTT CASTEGTEAFF TRBV27 . TRBJ1-1 .
TGTGCCAGCAGCTTGGGGATGTATGGCTCCTACAATGAGCAGTTCTTC CASSLGMYGSYNEQFF TRBV7-9 . TRBJ2-1 .
TGTGCCAGCAAGGTTAGAGGCCTCAAATCTTATAGCAATCAGCCCCAGCATTTT CASKVRGLKSYSNQPQHF TRBV21-1 . TRBJ1-5 .
TGCGCCAGCAGCCCGGCCCGACAGGGTACGGAAAAACTGTTTTTT CASSPARQGTEKLFF TRBV4-3 TRBD1 TRBJ1-4 .
TGTGCCAGCAGTATAATTAAGATCGACAGGGCAGGGCAGTTCTTC CASSIIKIDRAGQFF TRBV6-5 TRBD1 TRBJ2-1 once
TGTGCCAGCAGTTTATCCCCAGGGCCCCTTGAGCCCCAGCATTTT CASSLSPGPLEPQHF TRBV28 . TRBJ1-5 .
TGTGCCAGTAACATTCGGGCTGGAGTTACTGAAGCTTTCTTT CASNIRAGVTEAFF TRBV19 . TRBJ1-1 .
TGTGCCAGCTCCCGAGGACCAGACACAGATACGCAGTATTTT CASSRGPDTDTQYF TRBV6-5 . TRBJ2-3 .
TGCGCCAGCAGCCAAGATGGGACATCCAACACCGGGGAGCTGTTTTTT CASSQDGTSNTGELFF TRBV4-3 . TRBJ2-2 .
TGTGCCAGCAGTTTACAGGGGGCAGGTGAGCAGTTCTTC CASSLQGAGEQFF TRBV28 TRBD1 TRBJ2-1 .
TGTGCCAGCAGCTTAGGGTCTCAGGGGGGCTACGAGCAGTACTTC CASSLGSQGGYEQYF TRBV7-2 . TRBJ2-7 once
TGTGCCAGTAGTATAGAACTGAAAAACATTCAGTACTTC CASSIELKNIQYF TRBV19 . TRBJ2-4 .
TGTGCCAGCAGTTTTTTAGGGGGCAATACTGAAGCTTTCTTT CASSFLGGNTEAFF TRBV27 TRBD1 TRBJ1-1 .
TGTGCCAGCTCACCAGAGCGGGGACAGCAAGGCTACAATGAGCAGTTCTTC CASSPERGQQGYNEQFF TRBV18 . TRBJ2-1 .
TGTGCCAGCAGCCGTGTTGGGGCCCATGGCTACACCTTC CASSRVGAHGYTF TRBV5-6 . TRBJ1-2 once
TGTGCCAGCAGACTCAGGGGACAGGGGCATTACAATGAGCAGTTCTTC CASRLRGQGHYNEQFF TRBV6-6 TRBD1 TRBJ2-1 .
TGCGCCAGCAGCCATCAGGGGTATCTTTTAAATGAGCAGTTCTTC CASSHQGYLLNEQFF TRBV4-1 . TRBJ2-1 .
TGTGCCAGTAGTAGAGGGGGGCAGGTGTCCTCCCTGAACACTGAAGCTTTCTTT CASSRGGQVSSLNTEAFF TRBV19 . TRBJ1-1 .
TGCGCCAGCAGCCAGGGAGGAGGGGACTTATCCCGGGGGCTCGAGCAGTACTTC CASSQGGGDLSRGLEQYF TRBV4-1 . TRBJ2-7 .
TGTGCCAGTAGTATATCCGATACGCAGTATTTT CASSISDTQYF TRBV19 . TRBJ2-3 .
TGTGCCATCAGTGTTAGGCAGGGGGTCCACAATGAGCAGTTCTTC CAISVRQGVHNEQFF TRBV10-3 TRBD1 TRBJ2-1 .
TGCGCCAGCAGCCAAGGTTCCGGGACTTTGGGGGAAGCTTTCTTT CASSQGSGTLGEAFF TRBV4-3 . TRBJ1-1 .
TGTGCCAGCAGTTTTTTCAATGGGATTGGGGAGCAGTACTTC CASSFFNGIGEQYF TRBV27 . TRBJ2-7 once
TGTGCCAGCAGTTTTGGGGGGGGAACTGAAGCTTTCTTT CASSFGGGTEAFF TRBV27 . TRBJ1-1 few
TGTGCCAGCAGCTCCACTCTTGTGGGCCAGGGAGATACGCAGTATTTT CASSSTLVGQGDTQYF TRBV7-2 . TRBJ2-3 .
TGTGCCAGCAGTTTCCCCGGCCTCAATGAGCAGTTCTTC CASSFPGLNEQFF TRBV28 . TRBJ2-1 few
TGTGCCAGTAGTATAATGGGGGCCTACGAGCAGTACTTC CASSIMGAYEQYF TRBV19 . TRBJ2-7 .
TGTGCCAGCAGCCGTCAGAAGAACACTGAAGCTTTCTTT CASSRQKNTEAFF TRBV13 . TRBJ1-1 .
TGTGCCAGCAGCTTAGGCCTGCGGCCCCGAACGGCCGGGGAGCTGTTTTTT CASSLGLRPRTAGELFF TRBV7-2 . TRBJ2-2 .
TGTGCCAGCAGTTTATCCCATGCGGTGTTCGCCGGGAACTATGGCTACACCTTC CASSLSHAVFAGNYGYTF TRBV27 . TRBJ1-2 .
TGCGCCAGCGGCCCCGGGTGGGGATATTATGGCTACACCTTC CASGPGWGYYGYTF TRBV4-1 . TRBJ1-2 .
TGCGCCAGCAGCCAAGATCCGACAGGCCAAGAGACCCAGTACTTC CASSQDPTGQETQYF TRBV4-3 . TRBJ2-5 .
TGTGCCAGCAGCACCGGAATCCGGGAGACCCAGTACTTC CASSTGIRETQYF TRBV11-3 . TRBJ2-5 once
TGTGCCAGCAGCTTAGGAGGGACAGGGGAAGAGACCCAGTACTTC CASSLGGTGEETQYF TRBV7-9 TRBD1 TRBJ2-5 .
TGTGCCAGCAGCTCTGGGGGAGGGGGCTACGAGCAGTACTTC CASSSGGGGYEQYF TRBV13 . TRBJ2-7 once
TGTGCCAGCAGTTATGGGACAGGGACCGGTGAGCAGTTCTTC CASSYGTGTGEQFF TRBV6-5 TRBD1 TRBJ2-1 .
TGTGCCAGCAGCGTTTACGCCCCGGGCCAGGGAAGATACTACGAGCAGTACTTC CASSVYAPGQGRYYEQYF TRBV7-6 . TRBJ2-7 once
TGTGCCATCAACCCAGGGGAGGACACTGAAGCTTTCTTT CAINPGEDTEAFF TRBV10-3 . TRBJ1-1 few
TGTGCCACCAGCGAGAGTGGGGATTTTGGCTACACCTTC CATSESGDFGYTF TRBV15 . TRBJ1-2 .
TGTGCCAGCAGCTTAAAATGGAGGGGCCGGGACAGTGAAGCTTTCTTT CASSLKWRGRDSEAFF TRBV7-3 TRBD1 TRBJ1-1 once
TGTGCCAGCAGCCCTACCGGGACAGAGATCTATGGCTACACCTTC CASSPTGTEIYGYTF TRBV5-6 TRBD1 TRBJ1-2 once
TGTGCCAGCAGTGAAGCTCCAGTGTACGAGCAGTACTTC CASSEAPVYEQYF TRBV6-1 . TRBJ2-7 .
TGTGCCAGCAGTGGACAGGGGGCGTACAATGAGCAGTTCTTC CASSGQGAYNEQFF TRBV9 TRBD1 TRBJ2-1 .
TGTGCCATCAGTGAAGGGGAGAGGTGGCGAACTGAAGCTTTCTTT CAISEGERWRTEAFF TRBV10-3 . TRBJ1-1 .